Below are 8 T cell receptor beta chains sequenced from a single sample in a study of regulatory T cells in long-lasting Graves disease. According to the study, TCR beta libraries were built with iRepertoire HTBI primers and CDR3-region Arm-PCR. MiXCR was run by TCRdb on the multiplex PCR reads, yielding one entry per CDR3 protein. The sample yields 400,000 to 500,000 distinct CDR3 sequences, 21% seen once. Noted time point: persistent/refractory GD, antithyroid drugs over 5 years with positive TRAb. Extracted PBMC RNA gave rise to the TCR library. Sequenced here: peripheral blood mononuclear cells (PBMCs), sampled when the disease was refractory, from a patient treated with antithyroid drugs. The receptors originated from a female donor with Graves disease.

The CDR3: CASSLVTLEGYGYTF. Here the CDR3 DNA reads TGTGCCAGCAGCTTGGTGACCCTCGAGGGCTATGGCTACACCTTC. The rearrangement links TRBV5-5 to TRBJ1-2, with D unresolved. Per the germline V gene, CDR1 is SGHKS and CDR2 is YYEKEE (reference sequence). V lost 0 bases, J lost 4 bases, and 13 bases lay in between. This CDR3 spans 15 amino acids.

Many counts were recorded for this clonotype. The rearrangement joins TRBV6-2 or TRBV6-3 to TRBJ2-7; TRBD1 might be the D (5 bases). Germline V CDR1 and CDR2: MNHEY, SVGEGT. V gave up 0 bases and J gave up 4 bases, with 10 bases separating them. CDR3 length equals 14 residues. The CDR3 region is CASSYSKGVYEQYF. The CDR3 DNA is TGTGCCAGCAGTTACTCGAAAGGGGTATACGAGCAGTACTTC.

The V call is TRBV6-4, the J call TRBJ2-4; 8 bases align to TRBD1. V was clipped by 3 bases and J by 1 base; unmatched bases: 2. Germline V gene sequence: CDR1 MRHNA, CDR2 SNTAGT. The CDR3 is 15 residues long. As DNA, the CDR3 is TGTGCCAGCAGTGAGGGGACAGGTGCCAAAAACATTCAGTACTTC. It encodes CASSEGTGAKNIQYF.

The table lists this clonotype with many counts. The chain recombines TRBV12-3 or TRBV12-4 with TRBJ1-5; D possibly corresponds to TRBD1 (6 bases). This CDR3 is built from 15 residues. Trimming left V 5 bases short and J 6 bases short, with 17 bases between. CDR3 protein: CASSPTQGLSQPQHF. The CDR3, as DNA: TGTGCCAGCAGTCCCACACAGGGCTTGAGTCAGCCCCAGCATTTT.

This clonotype was seen a single time. The rearrangement links TRBV24-1 to TRBJ2-2, with a tentative D call TRBD1 (6 bases). Germline V CDR1 and CDR2: KGHDR, SFDVKD. This CDR3 has 17 amino acids. The V gene lost 5 bases and the J gene lost 1 base, with 16 bases spanning the gap. CDR3 sequence: CATSVTPTGQNTGELFF. The DNA of the CDR3 is TGTGCCACCAGTGTTACCCCGACAGGCCAGAACACCGGGGAGCTGTTTTTT.

This clonotype has at least ten counts. The V and J genes are TRBV13 and TRBJ2-2; D gene unclear. The CDR3 is 12 amino acids. Trimming removed 5 bases from V and 6 bases from J, with 7 bases in between. Looked up from germline, CDR1 is PRHDT and CDR2 is FYEKMQ (reference sequence). The CDR3 nucleotides read TGTGCCAGCAGCCAAGATTCCGGGGAGCTGTTTTTT. This encodes CASSQDSGELFF.

This clonotype was counted ten times or more. The rearrangement uses TRBV6-1 and TRBJ2-5; no definite D call. This CDR3 has 13 residues. The germline V gene encodes CDR1 MNHNS and CDR2 SASEGT. Trimming removed 1 base from V and 5 bases from J, with 8 bases in between. CDR3 amino acids: CASSEGAWETQYF. As DNA, the CDR3 is TGTGCCAGCAGTGAAGGGGCTTGGGAGACCCAGTACTTC.

This clonotype was detected ten times or more. The chain joins TRBV20-1 to TRBJ2-5; D unresolved. The V and J ends lost 3 bases and 2 bases respectively, with 13 bases between them. The CDR3 contains 14 residues. The V gene's germline CDR1 is DFQATT and CDR2 SNEGSKA (reference sequence). The CDR3 nucleotides are TGCAGTGCTAGGGGCTTCCGGGTTCAAGAGACCCAGTACTTC. The encoded protein is CSARGFRVQETQYF.